A single sample is the source of the 31 T cell receptor beta chains below, sequenced in a study of Tregs in tolerant kidney transplant recipients. Clones were read by immunoSEQ multiplex PCR, and TCRdb kept only the in-frame ones, dropping some. The sample gives 200,000 to 300,000 clones, approximately 84% of which show up once; about 0.58% is in the top ten. The specimen was CD4+ T cells from blood. Receptor source: a human donor in good health.

In nucleotides, the CDR3 is TGTGCGGAGCGCGGGACACTGAACACTGAAGCTTTCTTT. Amino acids: CAERGTLNTEAFF. The chain joins TRBV7-9 to TRBJ1-1, with a weak D call TRBD1 (6 bases). There are 13 residues in the CDR3. The germline CDR1 and CDR2 sequences are SEHNR and FQNEAQ (reference sequence).

This chain joins TRBV6-5 and TRBJ1-4, with a possible D match to TRBD1 (5 bases). CDR3 size: 15 residues. V lost 8 bases to trimming and J lost 2 bases, with 15 bases between them. Germline CDR1 is MNHEY and CDR2 is SVGAGI. The CDR3, as DNA: TGTGCCAGCCATCAACTGGGGGGGACTAATGAAAAACTGTTTTTT. Its translation: CASHQLGGTNEKLFF.

The J gene is TRBJ1-2, the V gene TRBV29-1; D ambiguous. Trimming stripped 3 bases from V and 6 bases from J, with 8 bases between. In germline, CDR1 is SQVTM, CDR2 ANQGSEA. The CDR3 consists of 11 residues. CDR3 amino acids: CSVDPNHGYTF. In DNA, the CDR3 is TGCAGCGTTGACCCAAACCATGGCTACACCTTC.

The chain carries TRBV19 and TRBJ1-6; 7 nucleotides agree with TRBD1. The germline CDR1 and CDR2 sequences are LNHDA and SQIVND (reference sequence). This CDR3 region has 16 residues. V gave up 7 bases and J gave up 10 bases; unmatched junction bases: 16. The CDR3 is CASTFNPGQRYSPLHF. DNA of the CDR3: TGTGCCAGTACCTTCAACCCGGGACAGCGATACTCACCCCTCCACTTT.

The chain links TRBV19 to TRBJ2-3, with D uncertain. The CDR3 sequence is 15 residues long. Germline V gene sequence: CDR1 LNHDA, CDR2 SQIVND (reference sequence). V lost 3 bases, J lost 2 bases, and 12 bases lay in between. CDR3 loop: CASSMFFGPTDTQYF. As DNA, the CDR3 is TGTGCCAGTAGTATGTTTTTCGGCCCCACAGATACGCAGTATTTT.

CDR3 in amino acids: CTSSQETGGTDTQYF. CDR3 DNA sequence: TGCACCAGCAGCCAAGAAACGGGGGGCACAGATACGCAGTATTTT. The chain couples TRBV1 to TRBJ2-3; no check of the table's D call, TRBD2, against the DNA was made. TRBV1 is a recognized pseudogene. The CDR3 is 15 amino acids.

This sequence joins TRBV15 and TRBJ2-7, with D perhaps TRBD2 (5 bases). V gave up 0 bases and J gave up 0 bases, with 9 bases separating them. This CDR3 has 15 residues. CDR1 LNHNV and CDR2 YYDKDF come from the germline V gene (reference sequence). The CDR3 DNA reads TGTGCCACCAGCAGAGATCCGGGGAGCTCCTACGAGCAGTACTTC. It is translated as CATSRDPGSSYEQYF.

V gene TRBV27 combines with J gene TRBJ1-6; D is unresolved. Deletions cut 3 bases from V and 8 bases from J, with 17 bases between. Germline V gives CDR1 MNHEY, CDR2 SMNVEV (reference sequence). CDR3 length equals 16 residues. The CDR3 nucleotides are TGTGCCAGCAGTTTTCCACTTAAAGATAGGGATTCACCCCTCCACTTT. Translation: CASSFPLKDRDSPLHF.

The chain combines TRBV6-5 with TRBJ1-6; D unresolved. The CDR3 extends over 14 amino acids. Trimming stripped 0 bases from V and 10 bases from J, with 10 bases between. Looked up from germline, CDR1 is MNHEY and CDR2 is SVGAGI. CDR3 loop: CASSYSALGSPLHF. CDR3 nucleotides: TGTGCCAGCAGTTACTCGGCCCTGGGGTCACCCCTCCACTTT.

In its sample, this clone was seen once. The chain has TRBV19 and TRBJ1-1; 9 bases match TRBD1. CDR1 LNHDA and CDR2 SQIVND come from the germline V gene (reference sequence). The length of the CDR3 is 19 residues. J lost 9 bases, V lost 0 bases, and 20 bases had no gene match. The CDR3 here is CASSIDSLPWTGAGRKAFF. The CDR3 DNA follows: TGTGCCAGTAGTATAGATTCTCTTCCCTGGACAGGGGCCGGCCGAAAAGCTTTCTTT.

The rearrangement links TRBV7-3 to TRBJ2-1; tentative D call: TRBD1 (7 bases). The germline V gene encodes CDR1 SGHTA and CDR2 FQGTGA. CDR3 length equals 16 residues. Between the trimmed V and J ends, which lost 5 bases and 4 bases, there was a span of 18 bases. The CDR3 DNA sequence: TGTGCCAGCAGCCCAATTCCAGGGGGAGGTTACAATGAGCAGTTCTTC. It specifies CASSPIPGGGYNEQFF.

V and J are TRBV9 and TRBJ2-7, with 7 bases that match TRBD1. V dropped 7 bases and J dropped 3; count of bases not matched to a gene: 13. The CDR3 is made up of 15 amino acids. The germline CDR1 and CDR2 sequences are SGDLS and YYNGEE. CDR3 in DNA: TGTGCCAGCGGCCCGGCCGGGACAGAGTACTACGAGCAGTACTTC. Translated, it gives CASGPAGTEYYEQYF.

The V gene is TRBV10-3, the J gene TRBJ2-3, with D unclear. The CDR3 is made up of 12 amino acids. V was cut by 4 bases and J by 5 bases, with 7 bases left in between. Germline CDR1 reads ENHRY; CDR2 reads SYGVKD. The CDR3 DNA is TGTGCCATCAGTGTCAGAGAAGATACGCAGTATTTT. Its protein product is CAISVREDTQYF.

With regard to this clone: Other DNA sequences within the sample encode an identical CDR3. The V gene is TRBV2, the J gene TRBJ1-2; no reliable D call. Germline lookup yields CDR1 SNHLY and CDR2 FYNNEI. The CDR3 runs to 12 residues. The V end lost 1 base, the J end lost 4 bases, and 4 bases lay between the germline ends. As DNA, the CDR3 is TGTGCCAGCAGTGAAGGGGGCTATGGCTACACCTTC. It yields the protein CASSEGGYGYTF.

This clone occurred once. The rearrangement links TRBV10-1 to TRBJ1-1, with D perhaps TRBD1 (6 bases). Looked up from germline, CDR1 is WNHNN and CDR2 is SYGVQD (reference sequence). The CDR3 length is 15 residues. V lost 4 bases and J 1 base, leaving 13 bases between the germline ends. The CDR3 DNA reads TGCGCCAGCAGTGGGGGGGCCCTGGCGAACACTGAAGCTTTCTTT. It yields the protein CASSGGALANTEAFF.

This clone has just one count. V gene TRBV15 combines with J gene TRBJ2-1; TRBD2 is a possible D gene (6 bases). V was pared by 0 bases and J by 6 bases, with 15 bases between. The CDR3 is 16 amino acids. CDR1 and CDR2 from the germline V gene are LNHNV and YYDKDF (reference sequence). The CDR3 sequence: CATSRERRDGGNEQFF. The CDR3 DNA reads as TGTGCCACCAGCAGAGAAAGGCGGGACGGGGGCAATGAGCAGTTCTTC. The full variable domain, rest sourced from reference TRBV15 and TRBJ2-1, is DAMVIQNPRYQVTQFGKPVTLSCSQTLNHNVMYWYQQKSSQAPKLLFHYYDKDFNNEADTPDNFQSRRPNTSFCFLDIRSPGLGDTAMYLCATSRERRDGGNEQFFGPGTRLTVL.

The chain uses TRBV19 and TRBJ2-2; 8 bases line up with TRBD1. This CDR3 is built from 15 residues. V was pared by 4 bases and J by 4 bases, with 5 bases of the junction left unmatched. Per the germline V gene, CDR1 is LNHDA and CDR2 is SQIVND (reference sequence). In DNA, the CDR3 is TGTGCCAGTAGTAAGGGACAGGAGCCCACCGGGGAGCTGTTTTTT. Translation: CASSKGQEPTGELFF.

The V call is TRBV6-5, the J call TRBJ2-7; D possibly corresponds to TRBD1 (6 bases). Germline-derived CDR1 and CDR2 are MNHEY and SVGAGI. The CDR3 has 14 residues. The V gene lost 4 bases and the J gene lost 0 bases, with 10 bases spanning the gap. The CDR3 loop reads CASSSWTASYEQYF. The CDR3 nucleotides read TGTGCCAGCAGTTCGTGGACAGCCTCCTACGAGCAGTACTTC.

V usage is TRBV11-3 and J usage is TRBJ1-1; D gene unclear. The CDR3 has 14 residues. The V and J ends lost 5 bases and 5 bases respectively, with 15 bases between them. The germline V gene encodes CDR1 SGHNT and CDR2 YENEEA. The CDR3 coding sequence is TGTGCCAGCAGCCCTAGCCCCACAGAAACTGAAGCTTTCTTT. It translates to CASSPSPTETEAFF.

V is TRBV9 and J is TRBJ1-1; D not certain. This CDR3 spans 15 amino acids. V was pared by 0 bases and J by 1 base, with 10 bases between. The V gene's germline CDR1 is SGDLS and CDR2 YYNGEE. In DNA form, the CDR3 reads TGTGCCAGCAGCGTAGTGGTAAGCCCGAACACTGAAGCTTTCTTT. Its translation: CASSVVVSPNTEAFF. The full variable domain, rest sourced from reference TRBV9 and TRBJ1-1, is DSGVTQTPKHLITATGQRVTLRCSPRSGDLSVYWYQQSLDQGLQFLIQYYNGEERAKGNILERFSAQQFPDLHSELNLSSLELGDSALYFCASSVVVSPNTEAFFGQGTRLTVV.

The gene calls are TRBV19 and TRBJ1-1; weak D call: TRBD1 (6 bases). V lost 5 bases and J lost 2, with 15 bases in between. CDR1 is LNHDA and CDR2 is SQIVND in the germline V gene (reference sequence). The CDR3 extends over 15 amino acids. The CDR3 region has the DNA TGTGCCAGTAGTGTCAGGGGAGGACTCAACACTGAAGCTTTCTTT. It codes for CASSVRGGLNTEAFF.

J is TRBJ2-3 and V is TRBV15; TRBD1 is a possible D gene (5 bases). V was cut by 0 bases and J by 4 bases, with 8 bases left in between. Per germline, CDR1 LNHNV and CDR2 YYDKDF (reference sequence). The CDR3 extends over 14 amino acids. CDR3 sequence reads: CATSREPGPDTQYF. CDR3 DNA: TGTGCCACCAGCAGAGAACCAGGGCCAGATACGCAGTATTTT.

The V call is TRBV21-1, the J call TRBJ2-1; the D call of TRBD2 is as the table states it, not checked on the DNA. TRBV21-1 counts as a pseudogene. This CDR3 comprises 12 residues. CDR3 DNA sequence: TGTGCCAGCAGGGTACTAGTCCCATTGTTGTTCTTC. As protein: CASRVLVPLLFF.

The gene calls are TRBV5-1 and TRBJ2-3; TRBD1 might be the D (5 bases). V was clipped by 4 bases and J by 0 bases, with 9 bases between them. Germline V gene data show CDR1 as SGHRS and CDR2 as YFSETQ. The CDR3 has 14 residues. In nucleotides, the CDR3 is TGCGCCAGCAGCGGACATTCTAGCACAGATACGCAGTATTTT. Translation gives CASSGHSSTDTQYF.

This chain links TRBV18 with TRBJ2-3; 7 bases align to TRBD1. The trim removed 3 bases at V and 2 bases at J, leaving 8 bases unmatched. Germline V gives CDR1 KGHSH, CDR2 LQKENI. The CDR3 runs 16 residues. The CDR3 DNA is TGTGCCAGCTCACCGCTAGTTGGGACAGCCACAGATACGCAGTATTTT. Encoded protein: CASSPLVGTATDTQYF.

This clone was observed once. The J gene is TRBJ1-2, the V gene TRBV16; 11 bases fit TRBD1. The CDR3 has 17 amino acids. Trimming at V came to 0 bases and at J to 7 bases, leaving 10 bases not matched to a gene. Germline V lookup: CDR1 KGHSY, CDR2 FQNENV. The DNA of the CDR3 is TGTGCCAGCAGCCAATCAGGATCGGGGACAGGGGGACGTGGCTACACCTTC. It is translated as CASSQSGSGTGGRGYTF.

The chain joins TRBV1 to TRBJ2-2; the table calls TRBD2, which could not be checked here. TRBV1 is marked as a pseudogene. The length of the CDR3 is 16 residues. CDR3 sequence: CTSSQEPRGNTGELFF. The DNA of the CDR3 is TGCACCAGCAGCCAAGAACCGCGGGGGAACACCGGGGAGCTGTTTTTT.

This clone turned up a few times. The gene calls are TRBV27 and TRBJ1-2; TRBD1 might be the D (6 bases). V shed 6 bases and J shed 7 bases, with 15 bases lying between them. Per the germline V gene, CDR1 is MNHEY and CDR2 is SMNVEV (reference sequence). The CDR3 spans 13 residues. The CDR3 here is CASRPGQLLGYTF. The CDR3 DNA is TGTGCCAGCAGGCCCGGACAGTTACTTGGCTACACCTTC.

The V gene is TRBV7-9, the J gene TRBJ1-2, with a weak D call TRBD1 (6 bases). This CDR3 has 13 residues. Per germline, CDR1 SEHNR and CDR2 FQNEAQ (reference sequence). The germline V and J ends were trimmed by 5 bases and 7 bases, with 14 bases remaining between them. This CDR3 reads CASSRDTDSGYTF. DNA for the CDR3: TGTGCCAGCAGCCGGGACACGGACAGTGGCTACACCTTC.

This chain connects TRBV18 to TRBJ1-1; no definite D call. The CDR3 totals 15 residues. CDR1 and CDR2 (germline): KGHSH, LQKENI. The V end lost 3 bases, the J end lost 1 base, and 12 bases lay between the germline ends. The CDR3 protein is CASSPDATPNTEAFF. DNA for the CDR3: TGTGCCAGCTCACCCGACGCAACACCGAACACTGAAGCTTTCTTT.

The chain joins TRBV27 to TRBJ1-1, with D unresolved. The CDR3 consists of 15 residues. Germline lookup yields CDR1 MNHEY and CDR2 SMNVEV (reference sequence). Trimming took 3 bases from V and 2 from J, leaving 13 bases between them. The CDR3 region is CASSFSISGNTEAFF. CDR3 coding DNA: TGTGCCAGCAGTTTCTCAATATCTGGCAACACTGAAGCTTTCTTT.